This TCR beta chain is drawn from a study of blood T cell repertoires in COVID-19. V shed 6 bases and J 1 base; nucleotides not matched to a gene: 9. The CDR3 length is 16 residues. The germline V gene has CDR1 SGHTA and CDR2 FQGNSA. The authors' processing: For nucleated cells, counts were estimated from reference gene primer amplification. Sequencing used immunoSEQ multiplex PCR; TCRdb keeps in-frame clones, though not all of them. The V and J calls and the clone size are those of that table, but D and trimming were determined from the DNA. The sample lists hundreds of thousands of clones, approximately 89% occurring once.

Sequenced material: peripheral blood. This clonotype was obtained from a woman aged 25-40 years who had recovered from COVID-19. The chain carries TRBV7-2 and TRBJ2-3; 8 bases line up with TRBD1. Here the CDR3 reads CASRGQVDFGTDTQYF. The CDR3 DNA reads TGTGCCAGCAGGGGACAGGTGGATTTTGGCACAGATACGCAGTATTTT.